Each of the 6 T cell receptor beta chains below was sequenced from the same sample in a study of PD-L1 blockade in urothelial cancer. Time point given: peripheral blood 6 weeks after treatment start. The table came from immunoSEQ multiplex PCR; TCRdb's copy has only in-frame clones and leaves some out. The table has around 87,000 clones, around four fifths seen once. Sequenced material: PBMCs, taken around atezolizumab (anti-PD-L1) treatment. All receptors derive from a man in his sixties or seventies with urothelial cancer.

The table lists this clone with a few counts. This chain uses TRBV5-1 with TRBJ2-3; D is possibly TRBD2 (6 bases). The germline V gene encodes CDR1 SGHRS and CDR2 YFSETQ. The CDR3 sequence is 14 residues long. Trimming took off 0 bases at V and 5 bases at J, with 10 bases between the two ends. The CDR3 DNA reads TGCGCCAGCAGCTTGGTAACTAGCCAAGATACGCAGTATTTT. It codes for CASSLVTSQDTQYF.

J is TRBJ2-1 and V is TRBV5-6; 7 bases line up with TRBD1. The CDR3 spans 13 residues. Germline CDR1 is SGHDT and CDR2 is YYEEEE. V shed 0 bases, J shed 8 bases, and the junction held 2 bases outside the gene matches. For the CDR3, the DNA is TGTGCCAGCAGCTTGGACAGGGGCGATGAGCAGTTCTTC. Translation gives CASSLDRGDEQFF.

This chain connects TRBV6-1 to TRBJ2-2; the D gene is possibly TRBD1 (6 bases). Germline-derived CDR1 and CDR2 are MNHNS and SASEGT. The V gene lost 0 bases and the J gene lost 2 bases, with 7 bases spanning the gap. The CDR3 sequence is 15 residues long. CDR3 protein: CASSEAGTNTGELFF. CDR3 bases: TGTGCCAGCAGTGAAGCCGGGACAAACACCGGGGAGCTGTTTTTT.

The chain couples TRBV11-2 to TRBJ2-3; TRBD2 matches 9 bases. CDR3 length: 16 amino acids. V shed 1 base, J shed 3 bases, and the junction held 5 bases outside the gene matches. Looked up from germline, CDR1 is SGHAT and CDR2 is FQNNGV. The CDR3 loop is CASSLAAGGRTDTQYF. The CDR3 DNA reads as TGTGCCAGCAGCTTAGCTGCGGGGGGGCGGACAGATACGCAGTATTTT.

The chain carries TRBV10-3 and TRBJ2-1, with D possibly matching TRBD2 (6 bases). CDR1 is ENHRY, CDR2 SYGVKD, per germline. The V gene lost 0 bases and the J gene lost 1 base, with 16 bases spanning the gap. The CDR3 is 18 residues long. CDR3: CAISESNGGTQSYNEQFF. CDR3 in DNA: TGTGCCATCAGTGAGTCAAACGGGGGTACACAGTCCTACAATGAGCAGTTCTTC.

The genes are TRBV29-1 and TRBJ2-7, with TRBD2 identical over 7 bases. The CDR3 is made up of 13 amino acids. The trim removed 3 bases at V and 1 base at J, leaving 3 bases unmatched. The germline V gene encodes CDR1 SQVTM and CDR2 ANQGSEA. The CDR3 bases are TGCAGCGTTGATAGCGGGTCATCCTACGAGCAGTACTTC. It encodes CSVDSGSSYEQYF.